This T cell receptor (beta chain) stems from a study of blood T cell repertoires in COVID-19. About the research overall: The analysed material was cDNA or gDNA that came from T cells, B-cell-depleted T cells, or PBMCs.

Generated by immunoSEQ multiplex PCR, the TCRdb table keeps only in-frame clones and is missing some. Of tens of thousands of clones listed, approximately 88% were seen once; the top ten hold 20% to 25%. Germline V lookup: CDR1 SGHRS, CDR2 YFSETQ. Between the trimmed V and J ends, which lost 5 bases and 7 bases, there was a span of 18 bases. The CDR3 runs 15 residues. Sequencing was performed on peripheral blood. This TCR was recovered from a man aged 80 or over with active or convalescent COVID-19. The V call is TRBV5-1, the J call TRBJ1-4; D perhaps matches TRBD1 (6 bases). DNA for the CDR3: TGCGCCAGCAGGATAGGGGGGGATCCGGGTGAAAAACTGTTTTTT. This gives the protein CASRIGGDPGEKLFF.